Following are 27 T cell receptor beta chains from one sample sequenced in a study of cytomegalovirus exposure and HLA in healthy donors. PCR employed 60 Vbeta and 13 Jbeta primers. The data were produced by immunoSEQ multiplex PCR, yet TCRdb's version contains in-frame clones alone and is incomplete. The sample contains 99,000 or so clones, 65% to 80% of which appear only once. What was sequenced was PBMCs. The source of these receptors is a male donor in good health and CMV-seronegative.

This chain links TRBV6-6 with TRBJ2-1; tentatively, D is TRBD2 (5 bases). The V gene lost 4 bases and the J gene lost 2 bases, with 15 bases spanning the gap. The CDR3 runs to 16 residues. Germline CDR1 MNHNY, CDR2 SVGAGI (reference sequence). The CDR3 DNA is TGTGCCAGCAGTTCTATGACTACCCCGCCCTACAATGAGCAGTTCTTC. Its translation is CASSSMTTPPYNEQFF.

The chain employs TRBV7-9 and TRBJ1-1; no definite D call. Germline assignment: CDR1 SEHNR and CDR2 FQNEAQ (reference sequence). V shed 3 bases and J shed 0 bases, with 5 bases lying between them. The CDR3 consists of 13 residues. CDR3 amino acids: CASSFQVNTEAFF. In DNA, the CDR3 is TGTGCCAGCAGCTTTCAGGTGAACACTGAAGCTTTCTTT.

The chain combines TRBV7-9 with TRBJ2-3, with D hard to call. Germline CDR1 is SEHNR and CDR2 is FQNEAQ (reference sequence). This CDR3 has 14 amino acids. Trimming removed 4 bases at V and 5 bases at J, with 13 bases between. CDR3 region: CASSSVSGVDTQYF. In DNA, the CDR3 is TGTGCCAGCAGCTCTGTTAGTGGAGTAGATACGCAGTATTTT.

In its sample, this clone was seen a few times. The chain joins TRBV5-6 to TRBJ2-5; TRBD1 matches at 9 bases. Per the germline V gene, CDR1 is SGHDT and CDR2 is YYEEEE. CDR3 length equals 15 residues. Losses at the gene ends were 3 bases for V and 3 bases for J; bases not matched to a gene: 6. The CDR3 DNA is TGTGCCAGCAGCTCCACAGGGGGCCTTAAAGAGACCCAGTACTTC. Translating gives CASSSTGGLKETQYF.

The table lists this clone with a few counts. The genes are TRBV7-2 and TRBJ2-1, with 7 bases fitting TRBD2. This CDR3 is built from 12 residues. J was trimmed by 15 bases and V by 5 bases; bases with no gene match: 10. Germline V gene sequence: CDR1 SGHTA, CDR2 FQGNSA. The CDR3 region is CASSRPRERRFF. In nucleotides, the CDR3 is TGTGCCAGCAGCCGCCCGCGGGAGAGGCGGTTCTTC.

This chain links TRBV7-8 with TRBJ2-1; 9 nucleotides line up with TRBD2. This CDR3 contains 16 residues. V was clipped by 5 bases and J by 4 bases; unmatched bases: 9. Germline CDR1 reads SGHVS; CDR2 reads FQNEAQ. The CDR3 nucleotides are TGTGCCAGCAGCCCCTGGGGGCGGGAGGGGTACAATGAGCAGTTCTTC. Encoded protein: CASSPWGREGYNEQFF. The whole variable domain, remainder taken from reference TRBV7-8 and TRBJ2-1, is GAGVSQSPRYKVAKRGQDVALRCDPISGHVSLFWYQQALGQGPEFLTYFQNEAQLDKSGLPSDRFFAERPEGSVSTLKIQRTQQEDSAVYLCASSPWGREGYNEQFFGPGTRLTVL.

The CDR3 region is CASRTRQGNTGELFF. Written as DNA, the CDR3 is TGCGCCAGCAGAACAAGACAGGGTAACACCGGGGAGCTGTTTTTT. This chain uses TRBV5-1 with TRBJ2-2; 7 positions match TRBD1. The germline CDR1 and CDR2 sequences are SGHRS and YFSETQ. The junction had 6 bases not matched to a gene; V was cut back by 5 bases and J by 2 bases. The CDR3 spans 15 residues. Together with reference TRBV5-1 and TRBJ2-2, the CDR3 gives the full variable domain: KAGVTQTPRYLIKTRGQQVTLSCSPISGHRSVSWYQQTPGQGLQFLFEYFSETQRNKGNFPGRFSGRQFSNSRSEMNVSTLELGDSALYLCASRTRQGNTGELFFGEGSRLTVL.

The chain couples TRBV5-1 to TRBJ2-3, with TRBD2 matching 7 bases. This CDR3 is built from 15 residues. The V gene end was trimmed by 5 bases and the J gene end by 2 bases; junction bases not matched to a gene: 8. The germline V gene encodes CDR1 SGHRS and CDR2 YFSETQ. Here the CDR3 DNA reads TGCGCCAGCAGGGCGGTAGCGGGCCCCACAGATACGCAGTATTTT. Residues: CASRAVAGPTDTQYF.

This chain joins TRBV19 and TRBJ2-3; D possibly corresponds to TRBD2 (6 bases). Trimming left V 3 bases short and J 5 bases short, with 9 bases between. Germline CDR1 LNHDA, CDR2 SQIVND (reference sequence). The CDR3 has 13 residues. The CDR3 DNA sequence: TGTGCCAGTAGTATGGGAGCGGGAGATACGCAGTATTTT. Translated, it gives CASSMGAGDTQYF.

The chain has TRBV4-2 and TRBJ1-5, with a possible D match to TRBD1 (5 bases). Trimming stripped 3 bases from V and 6 bases from J, with 27 bases between. This CDR3 is built from 19 residues. In germline, CDR1 is LGHNA, CDR2 YNFKEQ. The CDR3 region is CASSQGLSGGALGIQPQHF. The CDR3 region has the DNA TGTGCCAGCAGCCAGGGTTTGTCAGGAGGGGCTCTGGGTATTCAGCCCCAGCATTTT.

The CDR3 protein is CASSPDRGIQPQHF. For the CDR3, the DNA is TGTGCCAGCTCACCGGATCGGGGGATTCAGCCCCAGCATTTT. The V call is TRBV18, the J call TRBJ1-5; perhaps TRBD1 as D (5 bases). The CDR3 loop spans 14 amino acids. Per the germline V gene, CDR1 is KGHSH and CDR2 is LQKENI. The V end was cut by 3 bases, the J end by 6 bases, with 12 bases between.

This clone was seen a handful of times. The rearrangement uses TRBV7-9 and TRBJ2-7; possibly TRBD1 for D (6 bases). The CDR3 loop spans 16 amino acids. Germline CDR1 and CDR2: SEHNR and FQNEAQ (reference sequence). V lost 4 bases and J lost 3, with 19 bases in between. The CDR3 DNA reads TGTGCCAGCAGCTCCAGTGGGGGACACCAAGGCTACGAGCAGTACTTC. Translating it yields CASSSSGGHQGYEQYF.

The chain employs TRBV7-6 and TRBJ2-2; 7 nucleotides align to TRBD1. Trimming removed 6 bases from V and 0 bases from J; junction bases left unmatched: 7. CDR1 SGHVS and CDR2 FNYEAQ come from the germline V gene. There are 16 residues in the CDR3. CDR3 DNA: TGTGCCAGCAGAATTTGGACAGGATCGAACACCGGGGAGCTGTTTTTT. It specifies CASRIWTGSNTGELFF.

In its sample, this clone was seen once. This chain links TRBV19 with TRBJ1-5, with D perhaps matching TRBD1 (5 bases). The CDR3 extends over 18 amino acids. Trimming took 5 bases from V and 6 from J, leaving 26 bases between them. Per germline, CDR1 LNHDA and CDR2 SQIVND (reference sequence). Here the CDR3 DNA reads TGTGCCAGTAGTCTACGGATCCCGGGCAGGGAATATGGTCAGCCCCAGCATTTT. Its protein is CASSLRIPGREYGQPQHF.

CDR3 DNA sequence: TGTGCCAGCAGCCTCGCAGGGACTAGCGGGAGGGATGAGCAGTTCTTC. This codes for CASSLAGTSGRDEQFF. This rearrangement joins TRBV7-3 to TRBJ2-1, with 16 bases matching TRBD2. Unmatched junction bases numbered 6, after V lost 5 bases and J lost 8 bases. The CDR3 has 16 amino acids. Germline-derived CDR1 and CDR2 are SGHTA and FQGTGA.

This clone has only a few counts. The chain has TRBV4-1 and TRBJ2-7; tentative D call: TRBD2 (6 bases). Germline CDR1 and CDR2: MGHRA and YSYEKL. Trimming removed 0 bases from V and 0 bases from J, with 12 bases in between. The CDR3 sequence is 16 residues long. The CDR3 DNA follows: TGCGCCAGCAGCCAAGACCCGGGACTGGCCTCCTACGAGCAGTACTTC. This translates into CASSQDPGLASYEQYF.

This clone turned up a few times. The J gene is TRBJ2-1, the V gene TRBV5-6; TRBD2 agrees at 9 bases. V shed 1 base and J 7 bases; nucleotides not matched to a gene: 6. The CDR3 is 15 amino acids. Germline CDR1 is SGHDT and CDR2 is YYEEEE. The CDR3 spells CASSLRSGSVNEQFF. The DNA for the CDR3 is TGTGCCAGCAGCTTGCGTAGCGGGAGTGTGAATGAGCAGTTCTTC. Filled out from reference TRBV5-6 and TRBJ2-1, the complete variable domain reads DAGVTQSPTHLIKTRGQQVTLRCSPKSGHDTVSWYQQALGQGPQFIFQYYEEEERQRGNFPDRFSGHQFPNYSSELNVNALLLGDSALYLCASSLRSGSVNEQFFGPGTRLTVL.

This chain links TRBV2 with TRBJ2-5; 10 bases line up with TRBD2. The better agreement between TRBJ2-7 and the DNA end casts doubt on the J call. Germline CDR1 SNHLY, CDR2 FYNNEI. This CDR3 spans 14 amino acids. CDR3 sequence: CASSPGRTSGEQYF. The CDR3 bases are TGTGCCAGCAGCCCAGGAAGGACTAGCGGCGAGCAGTACTTC.

The DNA for the CDR3 is TGTGCCAGCAGCGCCGGGACAGGGCTTCCCGAGCAGTACTTC. Translation gives CASSAGTGLPEQYF. The gene calls are TRBV2 and TRBJ2-7; 9 bases align to TRBD1. J lost 6 bases, V lost 6 bases, and 9 bases had no gene match. The length of the CDR3 is 14 residues. Germline CDR1 SNHLY, CDR2 FYNNEI.

This chain links TRBV5-8 with TRBJ2-3; TRBD1 aligns across 11 bases. The germline V gene has CDR1 SGHTS and CDR2 YDEGEE. Unmatched junction bases numbered 4, after V lost 2 bases and J lost 2 bases. This CDR3 is built from 16 residues. The CDR3 region is CASSFGTGGFTDTQYF. CDR3 sequence (DNA): TGTGCCAGCAGCTTCGGGACAGGGGGATTCACAGATACGCAGTATTTT.

A note on this clone: Other nucleotide sequences in the sample specify the same CDR3. The chain links TRBV7-9 to TRBJ1-1; TRBD1 matches 7 bases. V was clipped by 5 bases and J by 5 bases; unmatched bases: 2. Looked up from germline, CDR1 is SEHNR and CDR2 is FQNEAQ (reference sequence). The CDR3 loop spans 12 amino acids. CDR3 DNA: TGTGCCAGCAGCCCCAGGGGGACTGAAGCTTTCTTT. This encodes CASSPRGTEAFF.

In its sample, this clone was seen once. The gene calls are TRBV4-3 and TRBJ2-1; D may be TRBD2 (7 bases). Trimming removed 1 base at V and 1 base at J, with 14 bases between. The CDR3 consists of 17 residues. CDR1 LGHNA and CDR2 YSLEER come from the germline V gene. CDR3 sequence reads: CASSQAPAGTSYNEQFF. The CDR3 nucleotides read TGCGCCAGCAGCCAAGCCCCAGCGGGGACATCCTACAATGAGCAGTTCTTC.

The V and J genes are TRBV7-2 and TRBJ2-1, with D maybe TRBD2 (5 bases). V was cut by 1 base and J by 8 bases, with 15 bases left in between. From germline, CDR1 is SGHTA and CDR2 FQGNSA. The CDR3 length is 15 residues. CDR3 loop: CASSLVGGRGDEQFF. CDR3 nucleotide sequence: TGTGCCAGCAGCTTAGTAGGTGGGAGAGGCGATGAGCAGTTCTTC.

The chain employs TRBV29-1 and TRBJ2-7, with 8 bases fitting TRBD1. The CDR3 is made up of 11 amino acids. Germline loops: CDR1 SQVTM, CDR2 ANQGSEA. The junction had 2 bases not matched to a gene; V was cut back by 3 bases and J by 7 bases. In nucleotides, the CDR3 is TGCAGCGTTGACAGGGGGCATGAGCAGTACTTC. Translation gives CSVDRGHEQYF.

The chain uses TRBV6-6 and TRBJ1-2; 8 bases match TRBD1. Germline V lookup: CDR1 MNHNY, CDR2 SVGAGI (reference sequence). J gave up 1 base and V 5 bases, and 6 bases lay outside the gene matches. CDR3 size: 15 residues. The CDR3 bases are TGTGCCAGCAGTACACGACAGGGGAGTAACTATGGCTACACCTTC. Its translation: CASSTRQGSNYGYTF.

This clone was seen once. The gene calls are TRBV14 and TRBJ2-1, with D possibly matching TRBD1 (5 bases). V was clipped by 0 bases and J by 6 bases, with 6 bases between them. CDR3 length: 13 amino acids. Germline values: CDR1 SGHDN, CDR2 FVKESK. The CDR3, as DNA: TGTGCCAGCAGCCAAGACAGGGCCAATGAGCAGTTCTTC. Its protein is CASSQDRANEQFF.

This clone was recorded a few times. The chain combines TRBV4-2 with TRBJ2-5; 11 nucleotides agree with TRBD2. The CDR3 runs to 16 residues. Per germline, CDR1 LGHNA and CDR2 YNFKEQ. With 4 bases clipped from V and 1 base from J, the junction kept 5 bases outside the gene matches. Here the CDR3 reads CASSPSGTSGQETQYF. The CDR3 DNA reads TGTGCCAGCAGCCCGTCCGGGACTAGCGGCCAAGAGACCCAGTACTTC.